These 22 T cell receptor beta chains share one sample of origin, sequenced in a study of blood T cell repertoires in COVID-19 (TCRdb year 2020). Libraries were prepared through the immunoSEQ multiplex PCR assay. TCRdb holds this immuneACCESS table with in-frame rearrangements only. Some clones are missing; in checked studies, unresolved V genes explain under half, and the rest has no known cause. Within this sample are 210,000 or so clones, with about 83% of them counted one time only. The ten biggest clones cover approximately 2.9% of the sample. Sequencing was carried out using peripheral blood. The receptors shown here come from a man aged 50-60 years with active or convalescent COVID-19.

The chain employs TRBV19 and TRBJ2-3; 11 nucleotides match TRBD2. V trimming: 4 bases; J trimming: 6 bases; junction bases outside the gene matches: 6. Germline V gene data show CDR1 as LNHDA and CDR2 as SQIVND (reference sequence). This CDR3 has 15 amino acids. The CDR3 DNA is TGTGCCAGTAGTACGGGACTAGCGGTAAGGGATACGCAGTATTTT. The encoded protein is CASSTGLAVRDTQYF.

The CDR3 here is CASSTGTSGSEQFF. The CDR3 DNA sequence: TGTGCCAGCAGTACCGGGACTAGCGGGAGTGAGCAGTTCTTC. The V and J genes are TRBV6-4 and TRBJ2-1; 14 positions match TRBD2. Germline trimming cut 5 bases from V and 9 bases from J; bases unmatched to any gene: 3. This CDR3 region has 14 residues. Germline CDR1 is MRHNA and CDR2 is SNTAGT.

A single count supports this clone. V usage is TRBV27 and J usage is TRBJ1-6, with D possibly being TRBD1 (5 bases). The V end lost 8 bases, the J end lost 9 bases, and 17 bases lay between the germline ends. Germline CDR1 MNHEY, CDR2 SMNVEV (reference sequence). The length of the CDR3 is 14 residues. The CDR3 spells CASRGLGVVSPLHF. CDR3 DNA: TGTGCCAGCCGAGGTTTAGGGGTGGTTTCACCCCTCCACTTT.

This rearrangement joins TRBV9 to TRBJ2-3, with a possible D match to TRBD2 (5 bases). Germline lookup yields CDR1 SGDLS and CDR2 YYNGEE. The CDR3 loop spans 15 amino acids. Trimming took 0 bases from V and 3 from J, leaving 11 bases between them. CDR3 nucleotides: TGTGCCAGCAGCGTAGAGGGTGGGAGAACAGATACGCAGTATTTT. Translating gives CASSVEGGRTDTQYF.

In DNA, the CDR3 is TGCAGCGTTCGGGACAGGCTATTCTATGGCTACACCTTC. It encodes CSVRDRLFYGYTF. This sequence joins TRBV29-1 and TRBJ1-2; 8 positions agree with TRBD1. This CDR3 is built from 13 residues. Germline V gene sequence: CDR1 SQVTM, CDR2 ANQGSEA. After removal of 5 bases from V and 4 bases from J, the junction contained 6 bases not matched to a gene.

This clone was observed a single time. J is TRBJ2-1 and V is TRBV10-2; 8 bases align to TRBD1. The V segment lost 0 bases and the J segment 2 bases; nucleotides outside the gene matches: 6. The CDR3 length is 17 residues. CDR1 is WSHSY, CDR2 SAAADI, per germline. CDR3 nucleotides: TGCGCCAGCAGTGAGTCGGTGAGACAGGGGCCCTACAATGAGCAGTTCTTC. This codes for CASSESVRQGPYNEQFF.

The chain links TRBV12-5 to TRBJ2-5; TRBD1 matches 7 bases. In germline, CDR1 is LGHNT, CDR2 FRNRAP. V lost 6 bases, J lost 5 bases, and 12 bases stayed unmatched. This CDR3 comprises 15 residues. The CDR3 DNA reads as TGTGCTAGTGGCCCGGCCAAGGGGGCCGGGGAGACCCAGTACTTC. It specifies CASGPAKGAGETQYF.

The genes are TRBV27 and TRBJ1-4; 7 bases map to TRBD1. Germline CDR1 MNHEY, CDR2 SMNVEV (reference sequence). The CDR3 is 15 amino acids. Germline trimming cut 4 bases from V and 5 bases from J; bases unmatched to any gene: 7. The CDR3 nucleotides are TGTGCCAGCAGTTGGCAGACAGGGCCCAATGAAAAACTGTTTTTT. This translates into CASSWQTGPNEKLFF.

The CDR3 sequence: CASSRRLGTQYF. The CDR3 DNA sequence: TGTGCCAGCAGCCGTCGACTAGGTACTCAGTACTTC. This chain joins TRBV6-5 and TRBJ2-4; possible D gene TRBD2, 6 bases. CDR3 length: 12 amino acids. Germline loops: CDR1 MNHEY, CDR2 SVGAGI. The V end was cut by 6 bases, the J end by 12 bases, with 15 bases between.

The rearrangement uses TRBV7-2 and TRBJ2-7; 8 bases fit TRBD2. The V and J ends lost 5 bases and 6 bases, in that order; junction bases with no gene match: 12. CDR1 is SGHTA, CDR2 FQGNSA, per germline. The CDR3 loop spans 15 amino acids. The CDR3 region has the DNA TGTGCCAGCAGCCCACCGGGACTAGGGTCCCTCGAGCAGTACTTC. It translates to CASSPPGLGSLEQYF.

The V and J genes are TRBV7-6 and TRBJ2-1, with a weak D call TRBD1 (5 bases). CDR1 and CDR2 (germline): SGHVS, FNYEAQ. Between the trimmed V and J ends, which lost 0 bases and 0 bases, there was a span of 12 bases. The CDR3 extends over 17 amino acids. CDR3 sequence (DNA): TGTGCCAGCAGCTTAGCGCTGCGGACAAGCTCCTACAATGAGCAGTTCTTC. It codes for CASSLALRTSSYNEQFF. The full variable domain, with the rest looked up from reference TRBV7-6 and TRBJ2-1, is GAGVSQSPRYKVTKRGQDVALRCDPISGHVSLYWYRQALGQGPEFLTYFNYEAQQDKSGLPNDRFSAERPEGSISTLTIQRTEQRDSAMYRCASSLALRTSSYNEQFFGPGTRLTVL.

The rearrangement joins TRBV9 to TRBJ2-7; the D gene is possibly TRBD2 (5 bases). Germline V gives CDR1 SGDLS, CDR2 YYNGEE. The CDR3 loop spans 15 amino acids. Trimming took 0 bases from V and 0 from J, leaving 10 bases between them. The CDR3 sequence is CASSVGGQASYEQYF. CDR3 DNA: TGTGCCAGCAGCGTAGGAGGGCAGGCCTCCTACGAGCAGTACTTC.

The rearrangement links TRBV18 to TRBJ2-1; TRBD2 might be the D (7 bases). The germline V gene has CDR1 KGHSH and CDR2 LQKENI. V dropped 3 bases and J dropped 13 bases, with 22 bases sitting between them. CDR3 length equals 15 residues. The CDR3 loop is CASSPGATAGEGQFF. Written as DNA, the CDR3 is TGTGCCAGCTCACCGGGGGCCACGGCGGGAGAAGGCCAGTTCTTC. Together with reference TRBV18 and TRBJ2-1, the CDR3 gives the full variable domain: NAGVMQNPRHLVRRRGQEARLRCSPMKGHSHVYWYRQLPEEGLKFMVYLQKENIIDESGMPKERFSAEFPKEGPSILRIQQVVRGDSAAYFCASSPGATAGEGQFFGPGTRLTVL.

The J gene is TRBJ2-2, the V gene TRBV24-1, with a weak D call TRBD2 (5 bases). Between the trimmed V and J ends, which lost 3 bases and 8 bases, there was a span of 12 bases. CDR1 is KGHDR, CDR2 SFDVKD, per germline. The CDR3 extends over 14 amino acids. CDR3 amino acids: CATSDRTGYGELFF. CDR3 DNA sequence: TGTGCCACCAGTGATCGGACTGGTTATGGGGAGCTGTTTTTT.

V usage is TRBV6-5 and J usage is TRBJ1-2; 8 positions match TRBD1. Germline CDR1 reads MNHEY; CDR2 reads SVGAGI. V lost 6 bases and J lost 4; bases outside the gene matches: 7. CDR3 length: 14 amino acids. The CDR3 nucleotides read TGTGCCAGCAGGGACTCGGACAGGGTCTATGGCTACACCTTC. Residues: CASRDSDRVYGYTF.

The rearrangement uses TRBV27 and TRBJ1-3; tentatively, D is TRBD1 (6 bases). CDR3 length: 15 residues. Trimming took 5 bases from V and 2 from J, leaving 13 bases between them. In germline, CDR1 is MNHEY, CDR2 SMNVEV (reference sequence). CDR3 in amino acids: CASSLQGMPGNTIYF. Here the CDR3 DNA reads TGTGCCAGCAGTCTACAGGGAATGCCTGGAAACACCATATATTTT.

This clone turned up a few times. J is TRBJ2-5 and V is TRBV21-1; the table's D call TRBD2 went unverified against the DNA. TRBV21-1 is flagged as a pseudogene. This CDR3 is built from 17 residues. The CDR3 bases are TGTGCCAGCAGCAAAGGACTCGCTAGCGGGGCCCAAGAGACCCAGTACTTC. Translating gives CASSKGLASGAQETQYF.

CDR3 residues: CASSTEGANTEAFF. As DNA, the CDR3 is TGTGCCAGCAGCACAGAGGGGGCGAACACTGAAGCTTTCTTT. The chain combines TRBV7-2 with TRBJ1-1; 7 positions agree with TRBD1. The V gene end was trimmed by 5 bases and the J gene end by 1 base; junction bases not matched to a gene: 4. CDR1 SGHTA and CDR2 FQGNSA come from the germline V gene. The CDR3 has 14 amino acids.

The CDR3 nucleotides read TGTGCCAGCAGCTTAAGTGGGACAGGGGTCGGCTACACCTTC. The encoded protein is CASSLSGTGVGYTF. The chain carries TRBV5-5 and TRBJ1-2, with 10 nucleotides matching TRBD1. V shed 2 bases, J shed 8 bases, and the junction held 6 bases outside the gene matches. Per germline, CDR1 SGHKS and CDR2 YYEKEE (reference sequence). The CDR3 is 14 residues long.

J is TRBJ2-5 and V is TRBV7-2, with 7 bases lining up with TRBD1. J was trimmed by 5 bases and V by 2 bases; bases with no gene match: 8. CDR1 is SGHTA, CDR2 FQGNSA, per germline. CDR3 length: 15 residues. The CDR3 protein is CASSLKRGGEETQYF. Written as DNA, the CDR3 is TGTGCCAGCAGCTTAAAACGAGGGGGCGAGGAGACCCAGTACTTC.

The V and J genes are TRBV18 and TRBJ1-1; D remains unclear. Germline CDR1 KGHSH, CDR2 LQKENI. V lost 2 bases to trimming and J lost 7 bases, with 11 bases between them. The length of the CDR3 is 13 residues. CDR3 sequence (DNA): TGTGCCAGCTCACCAGGAGGGTCCTTTGAAGCTTTCTTT. Its protein is CASSPGGSFEAFF.

The chain carries TRBV16 and TRBJ1-2; D is undetermined. This CDR3 is 14 amino acids long. Between the trimmed V and J ends, which lost 0 bases and 2 bases, there was a span of 7 bases. Germline assignment: CDR1 KGHSY and CDR2 FQNENV. CDR3 bases: TGTGCCAGCAGCCAATCTAAACTGAACTATGGCTACACCTTC. It translates to CASSQSKLNYGYTF.